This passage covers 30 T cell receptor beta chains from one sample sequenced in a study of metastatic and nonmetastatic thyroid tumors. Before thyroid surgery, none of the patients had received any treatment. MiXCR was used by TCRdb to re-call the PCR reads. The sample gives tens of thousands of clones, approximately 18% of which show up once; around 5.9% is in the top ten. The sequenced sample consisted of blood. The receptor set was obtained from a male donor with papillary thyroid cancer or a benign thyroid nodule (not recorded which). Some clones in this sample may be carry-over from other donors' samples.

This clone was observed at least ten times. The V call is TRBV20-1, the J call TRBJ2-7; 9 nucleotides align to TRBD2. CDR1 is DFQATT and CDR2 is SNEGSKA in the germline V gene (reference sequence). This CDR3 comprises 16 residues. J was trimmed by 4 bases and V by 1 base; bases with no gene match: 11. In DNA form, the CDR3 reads TGCAGTGCTAGAGGGGTGGGAGAGCGGGAGGCTTACGAGCAGTACTTC. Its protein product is CSARGVGEREAYEQYF.

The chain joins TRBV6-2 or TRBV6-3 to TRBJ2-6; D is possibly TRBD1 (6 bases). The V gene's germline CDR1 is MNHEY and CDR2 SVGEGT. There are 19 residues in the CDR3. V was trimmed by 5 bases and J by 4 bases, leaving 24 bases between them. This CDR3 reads CASSNFTRDKGSGANVLTF. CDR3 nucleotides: TGTGCCAGCAGTAACTTCACCCGGGACAAGGGATCCGGGGCCAACGTCCTGACTTTC.

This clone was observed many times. The CDR3 loop reads CASSASKARDEQFF. The CDR3 nucleotides read TGCGCCAGCAGTGCATCTAAGGCTAGGGATGAGCAGTTCTTC. This chain links TRBV10-2 with TRBJ2-1; the D is unclear. Germline V gives CDR1 WSHSY, CDR2 SAAADI. The CDR3 is 14 amino acids. V was clipped by 4 bases and J by 8 bases, with 15 bases between them.

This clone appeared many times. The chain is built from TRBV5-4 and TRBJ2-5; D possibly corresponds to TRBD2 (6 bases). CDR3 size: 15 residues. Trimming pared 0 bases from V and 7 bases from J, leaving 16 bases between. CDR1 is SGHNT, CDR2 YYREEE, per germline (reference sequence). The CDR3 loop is CASSLGGRLGGTQYF. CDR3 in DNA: TGTGCCAGCAGCTTGGGCGGACGGCTCGGGGGGACCCAGTACTTC.

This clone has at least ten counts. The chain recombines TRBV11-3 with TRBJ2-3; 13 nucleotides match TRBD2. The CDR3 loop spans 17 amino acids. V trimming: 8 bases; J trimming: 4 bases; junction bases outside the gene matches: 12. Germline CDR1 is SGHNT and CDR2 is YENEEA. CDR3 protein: CASRRTSGSGGADTQYF. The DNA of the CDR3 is TGTGCCAGCCGTCGGACTAGCGGGAGTGGTGGGGCAGATACGCAGTATTTT.

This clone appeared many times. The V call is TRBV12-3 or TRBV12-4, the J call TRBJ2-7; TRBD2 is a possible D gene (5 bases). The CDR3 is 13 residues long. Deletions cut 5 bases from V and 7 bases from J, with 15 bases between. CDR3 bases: TGTGCCAGCAGTGCAAATAGCGCGGTTGAGCAGTACTTC. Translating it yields CASSANSAVEQYF.

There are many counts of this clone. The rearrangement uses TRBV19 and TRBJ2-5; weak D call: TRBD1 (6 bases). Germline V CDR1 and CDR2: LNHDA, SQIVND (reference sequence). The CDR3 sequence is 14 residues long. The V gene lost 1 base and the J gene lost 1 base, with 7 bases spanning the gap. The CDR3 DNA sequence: TGTGCCAGTAGTATAGGAGGGGGCCAAGAGACCCAGTACTTC. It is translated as CASSIGGGQETQYF.

CDR3 in amino acids: CASSQVLASNYEQYF. In DNA, the CDR3 is TGCGCCAGCAGCCAAGTCCTAGCAAGCAACTACGAGCAGTACTTC. The chain uses TRBV4-1 and TRBJ2-7, with a possible D match to TRBD2 (5 bases). This CDR3 has 15 amino acids. V was pared by 1 base and J by 3 bases, with 13 bases between. Germline V gives CDR1 MGHRA, CDR2 YSYEKL.

As DNA, the CDR3 is TGTGCCAGCAGTGAAAGGGGCAGAGCTAACACTGAAGCTTTCTTT. Amino acids: CASSERGRANTEAFF. The V call is TRBV6-1, the J call TRBJ1-1; tentative D call: TRBD1 (5 bases). CDR1 and CDR2 from the germline V gene are MNHNS and SASEGT. V was shortened by 2 bases and J by 2 bases, with 12 bases between the two germline ends. The CDR3 is 15 residues long.

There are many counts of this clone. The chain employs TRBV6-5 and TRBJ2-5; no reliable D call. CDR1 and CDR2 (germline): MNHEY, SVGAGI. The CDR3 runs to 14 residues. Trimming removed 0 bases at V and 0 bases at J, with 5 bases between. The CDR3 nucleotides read TGTGCCAGCAGTTACTCGATGTACCAAGAGACCCAGTACTTC. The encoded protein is CASSYSMYQETQYF.

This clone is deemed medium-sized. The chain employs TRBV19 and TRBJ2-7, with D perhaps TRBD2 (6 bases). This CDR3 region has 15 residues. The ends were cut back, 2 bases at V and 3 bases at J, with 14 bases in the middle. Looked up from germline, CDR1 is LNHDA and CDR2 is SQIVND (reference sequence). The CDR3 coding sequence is TGTGCCAGTAGTATACAACCCCGGGGGAGCTACGAGCAGTACTTC. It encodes CASSIQPRGSYEQYF.

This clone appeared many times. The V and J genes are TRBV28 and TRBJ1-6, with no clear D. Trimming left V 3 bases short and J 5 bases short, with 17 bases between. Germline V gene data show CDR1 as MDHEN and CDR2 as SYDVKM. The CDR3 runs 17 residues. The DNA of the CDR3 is TGTGCCAGCAGTTTCCCCCGGGGAGGGCGGCATAATTCACCCCTCCACTTT. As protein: CASSFPRGGRHNSPLHF.

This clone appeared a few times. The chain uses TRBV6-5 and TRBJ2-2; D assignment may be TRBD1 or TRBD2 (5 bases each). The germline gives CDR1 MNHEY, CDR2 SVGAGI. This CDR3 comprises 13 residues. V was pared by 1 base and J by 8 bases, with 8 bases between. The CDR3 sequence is CASSYLGVGELFF. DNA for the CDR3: TGTGCCAGCAGTTACTTGGGGGTGGGGGAGCTGTTTTTT.

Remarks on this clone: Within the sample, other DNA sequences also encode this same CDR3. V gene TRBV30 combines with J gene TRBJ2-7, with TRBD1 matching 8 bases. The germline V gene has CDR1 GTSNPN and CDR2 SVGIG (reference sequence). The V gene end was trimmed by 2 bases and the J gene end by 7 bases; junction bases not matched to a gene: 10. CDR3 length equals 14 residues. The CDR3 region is CAWSPGTGGWEQYF. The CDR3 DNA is TGTGCCTGGAGTCCTGGGACAGGTGGGTGGGAGCAGTACTTC.

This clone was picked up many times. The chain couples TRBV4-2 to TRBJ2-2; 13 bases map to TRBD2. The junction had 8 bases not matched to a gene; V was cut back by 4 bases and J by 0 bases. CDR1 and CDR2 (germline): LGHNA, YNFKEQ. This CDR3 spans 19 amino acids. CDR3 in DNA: TGTGCCAGCAGCCGCCGGACTAGCGGGGGAAGCGCGAACACCGGGGAGCTGTTTTTT. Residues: CASSRRTSGGSANTGELFF.

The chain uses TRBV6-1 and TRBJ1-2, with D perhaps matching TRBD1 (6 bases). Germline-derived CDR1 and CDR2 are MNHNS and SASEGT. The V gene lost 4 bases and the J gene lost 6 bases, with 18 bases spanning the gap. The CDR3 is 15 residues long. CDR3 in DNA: TGTGCCAGCAGTGCCCCTGGACAGTGTAGGGATGGCTACACCTTC. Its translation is CASSAPGQCRDGYTF.

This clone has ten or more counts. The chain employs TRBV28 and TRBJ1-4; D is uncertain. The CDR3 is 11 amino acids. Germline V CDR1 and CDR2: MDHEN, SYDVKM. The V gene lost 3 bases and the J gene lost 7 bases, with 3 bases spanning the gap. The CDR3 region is CASSLSEKLFF. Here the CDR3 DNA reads TGTGCCAGCAGTTTGAGTGAAAAACTGTTTTTT.

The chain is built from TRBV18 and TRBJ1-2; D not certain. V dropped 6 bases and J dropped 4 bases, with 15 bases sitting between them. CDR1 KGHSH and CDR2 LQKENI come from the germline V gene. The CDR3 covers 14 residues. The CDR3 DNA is TGTGCCAGCTCCAAGGAGGGTGGTGGCTATGGCTACACCTTC. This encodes CASSKEGGGYGYTF. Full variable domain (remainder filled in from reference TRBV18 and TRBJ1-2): NAGVMQNPRHLVRRRGQEARLRCSPMKGHSHVYWYRQLPEEGLKFMVYLQKENIIDESGMPKERFSAEFPKEGPSILRIQQVVRGDSAAYFCASSKEGGGYGYTFGSGTRLTVV.

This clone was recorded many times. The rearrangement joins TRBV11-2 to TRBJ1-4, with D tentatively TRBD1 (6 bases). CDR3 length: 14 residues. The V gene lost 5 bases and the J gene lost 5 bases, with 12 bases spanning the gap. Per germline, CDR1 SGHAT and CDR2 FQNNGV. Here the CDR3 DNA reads TGTGCCAGCAGCGTTCGGACAGCAAATGAAAAACTGTTTTTT. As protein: CASSVRTANEKLFF.

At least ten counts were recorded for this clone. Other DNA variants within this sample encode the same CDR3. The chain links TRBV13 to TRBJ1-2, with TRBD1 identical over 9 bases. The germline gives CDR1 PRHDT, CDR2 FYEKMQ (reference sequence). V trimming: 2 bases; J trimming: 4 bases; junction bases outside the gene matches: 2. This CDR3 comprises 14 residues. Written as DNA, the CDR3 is TGTGCCAGCAGCTTATGGGACAGGGTCTATGGCTACACCTTC. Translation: CASSLWDRVYGYTF.

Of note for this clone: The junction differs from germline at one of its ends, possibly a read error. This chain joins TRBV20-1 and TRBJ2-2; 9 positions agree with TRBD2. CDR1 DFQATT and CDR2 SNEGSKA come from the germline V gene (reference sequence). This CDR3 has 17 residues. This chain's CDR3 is CSSSRLAVGANTGELFF. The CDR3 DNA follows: TGCAGTTCTAGTAGACTAGCGGTAGGGGCTAACACCGGGGAGCTGTTTTTT.

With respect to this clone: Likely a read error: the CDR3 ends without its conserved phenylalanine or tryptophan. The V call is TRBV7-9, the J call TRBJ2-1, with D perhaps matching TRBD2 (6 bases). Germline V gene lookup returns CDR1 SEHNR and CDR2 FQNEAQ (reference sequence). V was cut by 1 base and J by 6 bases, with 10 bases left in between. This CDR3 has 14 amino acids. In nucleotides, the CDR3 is TGTGCCAGCAGCTTAGACGGGAGAGGCAATGAGCAGTTCTTA. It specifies CASSLDGRGNEQFL.

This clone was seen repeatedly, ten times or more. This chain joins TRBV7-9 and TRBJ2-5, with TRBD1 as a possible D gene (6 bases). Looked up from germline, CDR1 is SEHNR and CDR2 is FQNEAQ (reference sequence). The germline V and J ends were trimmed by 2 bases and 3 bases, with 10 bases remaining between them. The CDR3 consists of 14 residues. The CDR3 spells CASSLSQGKETQYF. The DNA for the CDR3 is TGTGCCAGCAGCTTATCACAGGGAAAAGAGACCCAGTACTTC.

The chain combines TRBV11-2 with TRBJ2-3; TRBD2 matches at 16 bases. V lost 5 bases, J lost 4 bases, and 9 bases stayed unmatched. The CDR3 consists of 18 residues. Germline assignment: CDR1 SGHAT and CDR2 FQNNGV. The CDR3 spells CASSPGTSGGGRADTQYF. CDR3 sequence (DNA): TGTGCCAGCAGCCCGGGGACTAGCGGGGGGGGTAGGGCAGATACGCAGTATTTT.

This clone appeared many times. The DNA of the CDR3 is TGTGCCAGCAGCTCGAGACAGGGGGAGAACACTGAAGCTTTCTTT. It is translated as CASSSRQGENTEAFF. V and J are TRBV7-8 and TRBJ1-1, with 9 bases lining up with TRBD1. CDR1 and CDR2 from the germline V gene are SGHVS and FQNEAQ. The CDR3 contains 15 residues. The V and J ends lost 4 bases and 1 base, in that order; junction bases with no gene match: 4.

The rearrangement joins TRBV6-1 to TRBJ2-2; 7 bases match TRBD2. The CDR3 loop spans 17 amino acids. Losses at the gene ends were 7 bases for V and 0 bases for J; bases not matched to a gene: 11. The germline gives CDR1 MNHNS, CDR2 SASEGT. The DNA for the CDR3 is TGTGCCAGCACCATTCCACGGGGAGGGCCGAACACCGGGGAGCTGTTTTTT. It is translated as CASTIPRGGPNTGELFF.

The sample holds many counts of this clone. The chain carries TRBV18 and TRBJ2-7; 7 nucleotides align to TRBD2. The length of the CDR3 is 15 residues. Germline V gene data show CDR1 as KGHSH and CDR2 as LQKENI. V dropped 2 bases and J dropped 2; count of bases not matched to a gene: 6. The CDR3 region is CASSPKAGAAYEQYF. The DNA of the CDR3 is TGTGCCAGCTCACCAAAGGCGGGAGCGGCCTACGAGCAGTACTTC.

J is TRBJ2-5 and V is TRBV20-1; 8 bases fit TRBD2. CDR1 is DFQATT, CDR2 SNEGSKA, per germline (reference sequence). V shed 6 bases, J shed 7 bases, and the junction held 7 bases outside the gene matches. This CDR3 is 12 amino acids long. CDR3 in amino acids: CSATGGPGTQYF. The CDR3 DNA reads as TGCAGTGCCACGGGGGGGCCTGGGACCCAGTACTTC.

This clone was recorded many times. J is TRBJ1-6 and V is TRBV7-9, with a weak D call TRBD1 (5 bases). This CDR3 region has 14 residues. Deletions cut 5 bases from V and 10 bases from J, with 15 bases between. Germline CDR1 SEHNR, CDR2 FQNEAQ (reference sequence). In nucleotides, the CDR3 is TGTGCCAGCAGCCCGGGACGAGACGCGTCACCCCTCCACTTT. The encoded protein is CASSPGRDASPLHF.

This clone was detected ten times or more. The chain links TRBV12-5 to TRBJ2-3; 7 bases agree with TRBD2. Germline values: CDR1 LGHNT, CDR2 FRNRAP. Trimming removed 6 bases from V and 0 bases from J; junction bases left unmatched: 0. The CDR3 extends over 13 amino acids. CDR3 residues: CASGGGSTDTQYF. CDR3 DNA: TGTGCTAGTGGGGGGGGGAGCACAGATACGCAGTATTTT. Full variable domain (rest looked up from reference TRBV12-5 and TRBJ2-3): DARVTQTPRHKVTEMGQEVTMRCQPILGHNTVFWYRQTMMQGLELLAYFRNRAPLDDSGMPKDRFSAEMPDATLATLKIQPSEPRDSAVYFCASGGGSTDTQYFGPGTRLTVL.